This T cell receptor beta chain was documented in a study of shared clonotypes between healthy human individuals. Trimming stripped 8 bases from V and 3 bases from J, with 28 bases between. Germline CDR1 reads SEHNR; CDR2 reads FQNEAQ (reference sequence). The CDR3 is 18 residues long. Note on this clone: Its antigen is unidentified.

Sorted-subset replicate PCR reactions were performed with approximately 200 ng DNA, corresponding to tens of thousands of T cell genomes. Authors' data handling: ImmunoSEQ supplied junction-only sequences lacking quality scores, so filtering was different. The data were produced by immunoSEQ multiplex PCR, yet TCRdb's version contains in-frame clones alone and is incomplete. That table is the source of V, J and clone size, and D and trimming were worked out from the DNA. The sample shows about 2.4 million clones, around 94% of them seen only once. Whole-study findings and limits: Clonotype sharing levels among donors were expected to vary with sequencing depth.

The specimen was naive CD4+ T cells sorted from blood. Subset: CD45RA+ positively selected. The chain joins TRBV7-9 to TRBJ2-5; D may be TRBD2 (6 bases). This TCR was sampled from a man between 18 and 35 years old in good health. In DNA form, the CDR3 reads TGTGCCAGCGGATTCCTCCGGCGGGACCGACGGGTAGAAGAGACCCAGTACTTC. This encodes CASGFLRRDRRVEETQYF.